The sequence of this TCR beta chain was determined in a study of tumor-infiltrating lymphocytes in primary liver carcinoma. The CDR3 length is 11 residues. CDR1 and CDR2 from the germline V gene are SGHRS and YFSETQ. Study-wide points: The study found a significantly higher top-250-clone fraction in tumors than in blood (p = 0.039). Pairs of tumor regions overlapped more than tumor-adjacent and tumor-blood pairs did.

From unsorted bulk tissue weighing roughly 17-31 mg, DNA and RNA were co-extracted. No patient had received treatment, and all had chronic HBV infection. TCR beta cDNA was prepared out of roughly 500 ng total RNA by means of a constant-region primer. Sequencing libraries for TCR beta derived from three nested multiplex PCR rounds that used slightly modified ARM-PCR. The opening two PCR rounds, around 9 cycles each, paired TRBV1-TRBV30 forward primers with a C-beta reverse primer. Each CDR3 protein gets one entry after TCRdb re-called the multiplex PCR reads with MiXCR. This sample has 90,000 to 150,000 distinct CDR3 sequences, with under 70% found just once. This clonotype was observed many times. Its antigen is undetermined.

The sequence was obtained from a woman aged 55-70 years with primary liver carcinoma and hepatitis B virus infection. The J gene is TRBJ1-1, the V gene TRBV5-1; no firm D call. The material sequenced was tumor-adjacent normal liver tissue. The CDR3 DNA reads TGCGGTATTAAGGTGTGCACTGAAGCTTTCTTT. This sequence encodes CGIKVCTEAFF.